Listed here are 9 T cell receptor beta chains from one sample, sequenced in a study of kidney transplant recipient with SARS-CoV-2 infection (TCRdb year 2021). The time point label, read with the paper, signifies: pre-pandemic baseline sample and day 111 after first positive SARS-CoV-2 test. The sequencer was an Illumina MiSeq. TCRdb reran the public reads through fastp at Q25 and MiXCR, keeping productive beta chains. CDR3 protein sequences are deduplicated, and each keeps its most common genes and DNA. A total of approximately 250,000 distinct CDR3 sequences appear in this sample, 25% to 35% of them only once. In total, the top ten clones hold nearly 7.5% of the sample. The material was a blood sample, obtained at baseline and on roughly day 110 from a kidney transplant recipient. All receptors derive from a male patient in his thirties who had COVID-19 and was a kidney transplant recipient. After a transplant, the donor of the graft may account for some T cells.

This clonotype was counted at least ten times. This sequence joins TRBV4-3 and TRBJ1-1; D gene ambiguous. The CDR3 has 14 residues. Trimming removed 1 base from V and 5 bases from J, with 11 bases in between. Germline V gene sequence: CDR1 LGHNA, CDR2 YSLEER. CDR3 protein: CASSQGPGETEAFF. CDR3 nucleotide sequence: TGCGCCAGCAGCCAAGGGCCAGGCGAAACTGAAGCTTTCTTT.

This clonotype was seen a handful of times. This rearrangement joins TRBV29-1 to TRBJ2-5; TRBD2 matches 14 bases. CDR1 is SQVTM, CDR2 ANQGSEA, per germline. J lost 5 bases, V lost 7 bases, and 18 bases had no gene match. The CDR3 totals 18 residues. CDR3 residues: CSAVTSGRALLVRETQYF. CDR3 DNA: TGCAGCGCCGTGACTAGCGGGAGGGCCCTTTTGGTTCGGGAGACCCAGTACTTC.

Worth noting for this clonotype: This may come from a read error, since a much larger clone is one base off. The genes are TRBV11-1 and TRBJ2-6, with D uncertain. The CDR3 consists of 14 residues. Germline CDR1 and CDR2: SGHAT and FQDESV (reference sequence). V was cut by 9 bases and J by 0 bases, with 9 bases left in between. The CDR3 here is CASCRLSGANVLTF. DNA for the CDR3: TGTGCCAGTTGCAGGCTCTCTGGGGCCAACGTCCTGACTTTC. The full variable domain, rest sourced from reference TRBV11-1 and TRBJ2-6, is EAEVAQSPRYKITEKSQAVAFWCDPISGHATLYWYRQILGQGPELLVQFQDESVVDDSQLPKDRFSAERLKGVDSTLKIQPAELGDSAMYLCASCRLSGANVLTFGAGSRLTVL.

The chain joins TRBV20-1 to TRBJ2-1; TRBD2 is a possible D gene (6 bases). This CDR3 contains 14 residues. V lost 0 bases, J lost 5 bases, and 11 bases lay in between. CDR1 DFQATT and CDR2 SNEGSKA come from the germline V gene (reference sequence). For the CDR3, the DNA is TGCAGTGCTAGAGAGGAGGGAGCGCACAATGAGCAGTTCTTC. It specifies CSAREEGAHNEQFF.

The table lists this clonotype with many counts. The rearrangement links TRBV29-1 to TRBJ2-1; perhaps TRBD2 as D (7 bases). The length of the CDR3 is 12 residues. The V gene lost 7 bases and the J gene lost 10 bases, with 17 bases spanning the gap. Germline CDR1 and CDR2: SQVTM and ANQGSEA. CDR3 DNA sequence: TGCAGCGCCGGAGGGGGGGGAGGAGAGCAGTTCTTC. This sequence encodes CSAGGGGGEQFF.

This clonotype was seen many times. The chain is built from TRBV19 and TRBJ2-3; possibly TRBD1 for D (5 bases). Trimming took off 1 base at V and 4 bases at J, with 12 bases between the two ends. The germline CDR1 and CDR2 sequences are LNHDA and SQIVND (reference sequence). The CDR3 has 15 residues. The CDR3 DNA follows: TGTGCCAGTAGTATAGGGGGCGGTTGGGCAGATACGCAGTATTTT. This translates into CASSIGGGWADTQYF. Using reference TRBV19 and TRBJ2-3 for the parts outside the CDR3, the full variable domain is DGGITQSPKYLFRKEGQNVTLSCEQNLNHDAMYWYRQDPGQGLRLIYYSQIVNDFQKGDIAEGYSVSREKKESFPLTVTSAQKNPTAFYLCASSIGGGWADTQYFGPGTRLTVL.

This clonotype occurred many times. The V call is TRBV24-1, the J call TRBJ2-7; 7 bases agree with TRBD1. This CDR3 region has 13 residues. Germline CDR1 and CDR2: KGHDR and SFDVKD. Trimming cost V 9 bases and J 1 base; bases outside gene matches: 5. In nucleotides, the CDR3 is TGTGCCACCCGGGACAGCTCATCCTACGAGCAGTACTTC. Translated: CATRDSSSYEQYF.

The chain carries TRBV5-4 and TRBJ1-1; TRBD1 is a possible D gene (5 bases). Trimming cost V 4 bases and J 6 bases, with 13 bases left between them. The CDR3 sequence is 13 residues long. Germline lookup yields CDR1 SGHNT and CDR2 YYREEE (reference sequence). Here the CDR3 DNA reads TGTGCCAGCAGCCCACTCAGGGACGCTGAAGCTTTCTTT. Amino acid sequence: CASSPLRDAEAFF.

In this sample, this clonotype turned up many times. This chain links TRBV6-5 with TRBJ2-6; either TRBD1 or TRBD2 may supply D (6 bases each). V shed 0 bases and J shed 2 bases, with 8 bases lying between them. CDR1 and CDR2 from the germline V gene are MNHEY and SVGAGI. This CDR3 is built from 16 residues. The CDR3 protein is CASSYSRGAGANVLTF. Here the CDR3 DNA reads TGTGCCAGCAGTTACTCGAGGGGGGCTGGGGCCAACGTCCTGACTTTC.